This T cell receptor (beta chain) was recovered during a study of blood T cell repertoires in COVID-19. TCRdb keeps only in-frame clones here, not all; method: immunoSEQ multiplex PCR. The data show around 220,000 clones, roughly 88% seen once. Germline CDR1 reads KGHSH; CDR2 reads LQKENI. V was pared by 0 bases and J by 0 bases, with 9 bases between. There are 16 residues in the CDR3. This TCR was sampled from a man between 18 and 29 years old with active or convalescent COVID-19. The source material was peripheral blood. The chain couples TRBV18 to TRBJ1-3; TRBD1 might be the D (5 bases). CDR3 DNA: TGTGCCAGCTCACCACCGGAGGGACTCTCTGGAAACACCATATATTTT. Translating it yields CASSPPEGLSGNTIYF.